These T cell receptor beta chains were read from a single sample in a study of human T cells and chemical hapten exposure. TCRdb analysed the RACE reads with MiXCR anew, one entry per CDR3 protein. The table has tens of thousands of distinct CDR3 sequences, 6.5% to 10% seen once. The sequenced sample was whole blood, obtained in connection with sensitization to the hapten diphenylcyclopropenone (DPC). Receptors originate from a woman aged 45 to 65 with alopecia areata. Some clones in this sample may be carry-over from other donors' samples. Each CDR3 is given with its conserved first and last residue. Each record gives: clone size, V gene, D gene, J gene, CDR3 protein, CDR3 DNA. The D gene is left open where the match is weak. The size entry is marked missing in some rows and otherwise reads once, few, many or a size class.

>many|TRBV10-3|.|TRBJ1-6
CAIAADYNSPLHF
TGTGCCATTGCGGCGGATTATAATTCACCCCTCCACTTT
>.|TRBV7-6|.|TRBJ2-5
CASSSRLGIETQYF
TGTGCCAGCAGCTCCCGATTGGGAATCGAGACCCAGTACTTC
>.|TRBV27|.|TRBJ2-1
CASSFLGNEQFF
TGTGCCAGCAGTTTTCTAGGGAATGAGCAGTTCTTC
>many|TRBV3-1|.|TRBJ1-6
CASSQGAYNNSPLHF
TGTGCCAGCAGCCAAGGAGCATATAATAATTCACCCCTCCACTTT
>many|TRBV20-1|TRBD2|TRBJ2-3
CSASRSSGSYTDTQYF
TGCAGTGCTTCTCGTAGTAGCGGGAGCTACACAGATACGCAGTATTTT
>.|TRBV10-3|TRBD2|TRBJ2-1
CAISGGAGHLYNEQFF
TGTGCCATCAGTGGGGGAGCGGGGCACCTCTACAATGAGCAGTTCTTC
>many|TRBV27|TRBD2|TRBJ2-1
CASRRTSGRISSYNEQFF
TGTGCCAGCAGGCGGACTAGCGGGAGGATAAGCTCCTACAATGAGCAGTTCTTC
>few|TRBV20-1|TRBD1|TRBJ2-5
CSALRGQGEETQYF
TGCAGTGCTCTCCGGGGACAGGGCGAAGAGACCCAGTACTTC
>few|TRBV13|TRBD2|TRBJ2-3
CASSASGRAQDTQYF
TGTGCCAGCAGCGCGAGCGGGAGGGCCCAAGATACGCAGTATTTT
>few|TRBV5-6|.|TRBJ2-3
CASNKGTPTYTDTQYF
TGTGCCAGCAATAAAGGGACACCGACTTACACAGATACGCAGTATTTT
>once|TRBV12-3/TRBV12-4|TRBD2|TRBJ2-1
CASSWLAGNNEQFF
TGTGCCAGCAGTTGGCTAGCGGGTAACAATGAGCAGTTCTTC
>many|TRBV7-6|.|TRBJ1-1
CASSSSLNTEAFF
TGTGCCAGCAGCTCCTCCTTGAACACTGAAGCTTTCTTT
>few|TRBV7-2|.|TRBJ2-1
CASSLVARAGPGNEQFF
TGTGCCAGCAGCTTAGTTGCCCGCGCGGGCCCGGGCAATGAGCAGTTCTTC
>few|TRBV27|.|TRBJ2-1
CASKRSSGHNEQFF
TGTGCCAGCAAGCGGAGTAGCGGCCACAATGAGCAGTTCTTC
>once|TRBV11-3|TRBD2|TRBJ2-3
CASSLGLAEPTDTQYF
TGTGCCAGCAGCTTGGGGCTAGCGGAGCCCACAGATACGCAGTATTTT
>.|TRBV12-3/TRBV12-4|.|TRBJ2-7
CASSSHSATYEQYF
TGTGCCAGCAGTTCCCACAGTGCTACCTACGAGCAGTACTTC
>.|TRBV5-1|.|TRBJ1-2
CASSPVQGHGYTF
TGCGCCAGCAGCCCGGTCCAGGGGCATGGCTACACCTTC
>many|TRBV12-5|.|TRBJ1-6
CASGLTPGTAVSPLHF
TGTGCTAGTGGTTTGACTCCCGGGACCGCGGTATCACCCCTCCACTTT
>many|TRBV2|TRBD1|TRBJ2-5
CASSPDRSQETQYF
TGTGCCAGCAGCCCGGACAGGTCCCAAGAGACCCAGTACTTC
>many|TRBV28|.|TRBJ1-6
CASSWASSSYNSPLHF
TGTGCCAGCAGTTGGGCATCCAGCTCCTATAATTCACCCCTCCACTTT
>many|TRBV7-2|.|TRBJ1-1
CASNGLAEQRGPEAFF
TGTGCCAGCAATGGTCTAGCAGAACAGAGAGGCCCTGAAGCTTTCTTT
>few|TRBV5-1|.|TRBJ2-6
CASSSRSGTNGANVLTF
TGCGCCAGCAGCTCTCGATCCGGGACAAACGGGGCCAACGTCCTGACTTTC
>.|TRBV12-3/TRBV12-4|TRBD1|TRBJ2-1
CASSLPGTGVIGNEQFF
TGTGCCAGCAGTCTACCTGGGACAGGGGTGATCGGGAATGAGCAGTTCTTC
>few|TRBV7-8|.|TRBJ2-3
CASSFESGNTQYF
TGTGCCAGCAGCTTCGAGAGCGGCAATACGCAGTATTTT
>.|TRBV7-9|TRBD2|TRBJ2-3
CASSSRLAGETGDTQYF
TGTGCCAGCAGCTCCAGACTAGCGGGAGAAACGGGGGATACGCAGTATTTT
>few|TRBV5-4|TRBD2|TRBJ2-1
CASSRLAGGPEQFF
TGTGCCAGCAGCCGTTTAGCGGGAGGGCCCGAGCAGTTCTTC
>few|TRBV12-3/TRBV12-4|TRBD2|TRBJ2-7
CASSPTTSVYEQYF
TGTGCCAGCAGTCCTACGACTAGCGTGTACGAGCAGTACTTC
>few|TRBV28|.|TRBJ1-2
CASSLRTLNYGYTF
TGTGCCAGCAGTCTCCGGACGTTAAACTATGGCTACACCTTC
>few|TRBV12-3/TRBV12-4|.|TRBJ1-1
CASSFGGLNTEAFF
TGTGCCAGCAGTTTCGGGGGTCTGAACACTGAAGCTTTCTTT
>few|TRBV7-2|TRBD2|TRBJ2-3
CASSPISGGVTDTQYF
TGTGCCAGCAGCCCAATTAGCGGGGGGGTAACAGATACGCAGTATTTT
>few|TRBV29-1|TRBD2|TRBJ2-3
CSVGITSGRRTDTQYF
TGCAGCGTGGGGATAACGAGCGGGAGACGCACGGATACGCAGTATTTT
>.|TRBV11-2|.|TRBJ1-1
CASSLGQTMNTEAFF
TGTGCCAGCAGCTTAGGACAGACCATGAACACTGAAGCTTTCTTT
>medium-sized|TRBV12-3/TRBV12-4|.|TRBJ2-3
CASSLGPSTDTQYF
TGTGCCAGCAGTTTGGGACCAAGCACAGATACGCAGTATTTT
>many|TRBV4-2|.|TRBJ1-1
CASSQEPRTEAFF
TGTGCCAGCAGCCAAGAGCCCAGGACTGAAGCTTTCTTT
>.|TRBV7-2|.|TRBJ1-6
CASSPFEGAGSPLHF
TGTGCCAGCAGCCCATTCGAAGGCGCGGGATCACCCCTCCACTTT